A single sample is the source of the 25 T cell receptor beta chains below, sequenced in a study of blood T cell repertoires in COVID-19. Sequencing was performed with immunoSEQ multiplex PCR; in TCRdb, only in-frame clones are kept and a portion is missing. The repertoire holds 250,000 or so clones, with roughly 85% as singletons. The sample consisted of peripheral blood. Receptor source: a man between 18 and 29 years old with active or convalescent COVID-19.

The V call is TRBV5-1, the J call TRBJ2-3; TRBD1 aligns across 9 bases. CDR1 SGHRS and CDR2 YFSETQ come from the germline V gene. J gave up 4 bases and V 4 bases, and 7 bases lay outside the gene matches. The CDR3 contains 15 residues. CDR3 coding DNA: TGCGCCAGCAGCCCTACACAGGGGGCCTCAGATACGCAGTATTTT. Encoded protein: CASSPTQGASDTQYF. The full variable domain, with the rest looked up from reference TRBV5-1 and TRBJ2-3, is KAGVTQTPRYLIKTRGQQVTLSCSPISGHRSVSWYQQTPGQGLQFLFEYFSETQRNKGNFPGRFSGRQFSNSRSEMNVSTLELGDSALYLCASSPTQGASDTQYFGPGTRLTVL.

CDR3 region: CASCPGLAGESSYNEQFF. DNA of the CDR3: TGCGCCAGCTGTCCGGGACTAGCGGGGGAAAGCTCCTACAATGAGCAGTTCTTC. This chain joins TRBV5-1 and TRBJ2-1; 14 bases match TRBD2. Losses at the gene ends were 7 bases for V and 0 bases for J; bases not matched to a gene: 9. CDR3 size: 18 residues. CDR1 and CDR2 (germline): SGHRS, YFSETQ.

This clone was observed a few times. This rearrangement joins TRBV19 to TRBJ1-2; D is perhaps TRBD1 (6 bases). Germline V gene sequence: CDR1 LNHDA, CDR2 SQIVND (reference sequence). The length of the CDR3 is 14 residues. V lost 4 bases and J lost 4, with 13 bases in between. CDR3 loop: CASSTPTGFYGYTF. DNA of the CDR3: TGTGCCAGTAGTACTCCGACAGGATTCTATGGCTACACCTTC.

The CDR3 reads CASSQSGTGNTGELFF. The CDR3 region has the DNA TGCGCCAGCAGCCAGTCCGGGACAGGGAACACCGGGGAGCTGTTTTTT. The rearrangement joins TRBV10-1 to TRBJ2-2; 8 positions match TRBD1. V shed 6 bases, J shed 1 base, and the junction held 7 bases outside the gene matches. The germline CDR1 and CDR2 sequences are WNHNN and SYGVQD (reference sequence). The CDR3 consists of 16 residues.

V gene TRBV5-1 combines with J gene TRBJ1-1; the match to TRBD1 covers 9 bases. Germline V gene sequence: CDR1 SGHRS, CDR2 YFSETQ. V was pared by 1 base and J by 10 bases, with 11 bases of the junction left unmatched. The CDR3 is made up of 15 amino acids. CDR3 region: CASSLTTGGTLGAFF. In DNA, the CDR3 is TGCGCCAGCAGCTTGACGACAGGGGGAACCTTAGGAGCTTTCTTT.

The CDR3 loop reads CASSSGLAGAKHEQFF. The CDR3 DNA reads TGTGCCAGCAGCTCGGGACTAGCGGGAGCAAAACATGAGCAGTTCTTC. This chain connects TRBV7-8 to TRBJ2-1; 14 nucleotides agree with TRBD2. CDR3 length: 16 amino acids. The trim removed 4 bases at V and 8 bases at J, leaving 7 bases unmatched. Germline CDR1 reads SGHVS; CDR2 reads FQNEAQ.

The CDR3 DNA reads as TGCAGTGCTAGTCGTGCTAGCGGTAAGGGGGACTACGAGCAGTACTTC. This gives the protein CSASRASGKGDYEQYF. The chain links TRBV20-1 to TRBJ2-7, with D maybe TRBD2 (7 bases). The germline CDR1 and CDR2 sequences are DFQATT and SNEGSKA (reference sequence). The V end was cut by 3 bases, the J end by 3 bases, with 21 bases between. CDR3 length: 16 residues.

This clone was seen just once. The rearrangement joins TRBV7-9 to TRBJ2-1; 12 nucleotides match TRBD2. This CDR3 has 15 amino acids. V lost 5 bases to trimming and J lost 8 bases; unmatched junction nucleotides: 7. The V gene's germline CDR1 is SEHNR and CDR2 FQNEAQ (reference sequence). CDR3 bases: TGTGCCAGCAGCCGACTAGCGGGAGTATCGCATGAGCAGTTCTTC. Translation gives CASSRLAGVSHEQFF.

The V and J genes are TRBV4-1 and TRBJ1-2; weak D call: TRBD1 (5 bases). Per the germline V gene, CDR1 is MGHRA and CDR2 is YSYEKL. The CDR3 runs to 13 residues. Trimming removed 6 bases at V and 3 bases at J, with 11 bases between. CDR3: CASSQQGDYGYTF. The DNA of the CDR3 is TGCGCCAGCAGTCAGCAGGGCGACTATGGCTACACCTTC.

The chain is built from TRBV29-1 and TRBJ2-3; 7 bases agree with TRBD1. This CDR3 has 12 residues. The trim removed 3 bases at V and 5 bases at J, leaving 2 bases unmatched. CDR1 is SQVTM and CDR2 is ANQGSEA in the germline V gene. CDR3 coding DNA: TGCAGCGTTGAGTCAGGGGGAGATACGCAGTATTTT. Residues: CSVESGGDTQYF.

The rearrangement uses TRBV18 and TRBJ2-3; possible D gene TRBD2, 6 bases. CDR1 is KGHSH and CDR2 is LQKENI in the germline V gene. The CDR3 sequence is 15 residues long. V was cut by 0 bases and J by 1 base, with 8 bases left in between. The CDR3 spells CASSPPGGGTDTQYF. DNA for the CDR3: TGTGCCAGCTCACCACCGGGCGGGGGCACAGATACGCAGTATTTT.

The chain carries TRBV28 and TRBJ2-7, with 8 bases that match TRBD1. J gave up 0 bases and V 6 bases, and 4 bases lay outside the gene matches. Germline V gene data show CDR1 as MDHEN and CDR2 as SYDVKM. CDR3 length: 14 amino acids. The CDR3 DNA reads TGTGCCAGCAGACAGGGGGGAAGCTCCTACGAGCAGTACTTC. Its translation is CASRQGGSSYEQYF.

The chain couples TRBV12-3 or TRBV12-4 to TRBJ2-1; tentatively, D is TRBD2 (5 bases). The CDR3 is 12 residues long. The germline V and J ends were trimmed by 3 bases and 9 bases, with 9 bases remaining between them. Here the CDR3 reads CASSFLGSEQFF. Here the CDR3 DNA reads TGTGCCAGCAGTTTTCTGGGGAGTGAGCAGTTCTTC.

The rearrangement joins TRBV11-2 to TRBJ2-1, with D possibly being TRBD2 (6 bases). The CDR3 is 16 residues long. Germline V gene sequence: CDR1 SGHAT, CDR2 FQNNGV. Trimming took 3 bases from V and 1 from J, leaving 13 bases between them. The CDR3 nucleotides read TGTGCCAGCAGCTTTTCCGGGGGTTATTCCTACAATGAGCAGTTCTTC. This gives the protein CASSFSGGYSYNEQFF.

The chain uses TRBV7-9 and TRBJ2-7; TRBD2 matches at 8 bases. V lost 1 base to trimming and J lost 4 bases; unmatched junction nucleotides: 12. The CDR3 extends over 17 amino acids. Germline V lookup: CDR1 SEHNR, CDR2 FQNEAQ (reference sequence). CDR3 loop: CASSLGSGGPHLYEQYF. The CDR3 region has the DNA TGTGCCAGCAGCTTAGGGTCGGGGGGGCCCCACTTATACGAGCAGTACTTC.

The genes are TRBV25-1 and TRBJ1-1; D gene unclear. CDR3 length: 11 residues. Germline V gene sequence: CDR1 MGHDK, CDR2 SYGVNS. V was shortened by 0 bases and J by 7 bases, with 3 bases between the two germline ends. The CDR3 loop reads CASSEYREAFF. CDR3 DNA sequence: TGTGCCAGCAGTGAATACCGTGAAGCTTTCTTT.

A remark on this clone: Other DNA sequences of this sample code for an identical CDR3. The rearrangement links TRBV7-2 to TRBJ2-1; 11 nucleotides match TRBD2. CDR1 and CDR2 (germline): SGHTA, FQGNSA. The CDR3 has 14 residues. V gave up 3 bases and J gave up 7 bases; unmatched junction bases: 2. This CDR3 reads CASSLGLAVNEQFF. The CDR3 DNA reads as TGTGCCAGCAGCTTGGGACTAGCGGTGAATGAGCAGTTCTTC. The entire variable domain, with the rest obtained from reference TRBV7-2 and TRBJ2-1, is as follows: GAGVSQSPSNKVTEKGKDVELRCDPISGHTALYWYRQSLGQGLEFLIYFQGNSAPDKSGLPSDRFSAERTGGSVSTLTIQRTQQEDSAVYLCASSLGLAVNEQFFGPGTRLTVL.

The chain is built from TRBV19 and TRBJ1-1, with D possibly TRBD1 on 5 matching bases. The CDR3 loop spans 16 amino acids. V gave up 7 bases and J gave up 0 bases, with 18 bases separating them. Germline values: CDR1 LNHDA, CDR2 SQIVND (reference sequence). The CDR3 loop reads CASTITRTLMNTEAFF. Written as DNA, the CDR3 is TGTGCCAGTACGATCACCCGGACACTTATGAACACTGAAGCTTTCTTT.

The chain couples TRBV5-8 to TRBJ2-7, with TRBD1 matching over 9 bases. This CDR3 is 17 amino acids long. V lost 0 bases and J lost 0; bases outside the gene matches: 7. CDR1 and CDR2 (germline): SGHTS, YDEGEE. The CDR3 nucleotides are TGTGCCAGCAGCTTGGTGCTACAGGGGGCCTACTCCTACGAGCAGTACTTC. The encoded protein is CASSLVLQGAYSYEQYF.

The V gene is TRBV7-9, the J gene TRBJ2-6; D might be TRBD2 (5 bases). CDR1 and CDR2 (germline): SEHNR, FQNEAQ (reference sequence). This CDR3 is 16 amino acids long. The V end was cut by 11 bases, the J end by 0 bases, with 17 bases between. The CDR3 reads CAVRELLPSGANVLTF. The CDR3 coding sequence is TGTGCCGTCCGGGAATTGCTCCCCTCTGGGGCCAACGTCCTGACTTTC.

The gene calls are TRBV30 and TRBJ2-1; D uncertain. Per the germline V gene, CDR1 is GTSNPN and CDR2 is SVGIG (reference sequence). The germline V and J ends were trimmed by 1 base and 6 bases, with 10 bases remaining between them. The CDR3 contains 13 residues. CDR3 nucleotides: TGTGCCTGGAGTGAAGACTCCCTCAATGAGCAGTTCTTC. This encodes CAWSEDSLNEQFF.

This chain connects TRBV30 to TRBJ1-4; 8 bases align to TRBD1. The CDR3 has 13 residues. In germline, CDR1 is GTSNPN, CDR2 SVGIG (reference sequence). V gave up 4 bases and J gave up 8 bases; unmatched junction bases: 6. The CDR3 loop is CAWTGQGGEKLFF. The CDR3 nucleotides read TGTGCCTGGACCGGACAGGGAGGGGAAAAACTGTTTTTT.

The chain recombines TRBV2 with TRBJ2-1; unclear D gene. The ends were cut back, 7 bases at V and 4 bases at J, with 14 bases in the middle. CDR1 and CDR2 from the germline V gene are SNHLY and FYNNEI. The CDR3 covers 14 residues. CDR3 DNA sequence: TGTGCCAGCAAATCCAGTTCCCCTTACAATGAGCAGTTCTTC. It is translated as CASKSSSPYNEQFF. Variable domain in full (rest from reference TRBV2 and TRBJ2-1): EPEVTQTPSHQVTQMGQEVILRCVPISNHLYFYWYRQILGQKVEFLVSFYNNEISEKSEIFDDQFSVERPDGSNFTLKIRSTKLEDSAMYFCASKSSSPYNEQFFGPGTRLTVL.

The chain carries TRBV19 and TRBJ1-3; a weak D match, TRBD1 (6 bases). Trimming left V 2 bases short and J 0 bases short, with 14 bases between. Germline-derived CDR1 and CDR2 are LNHDA and SQIVND (reference sequence). CDR3 length: 17 amino acids. In DNA form, the CDR3 reads TGTGCCAGTAGTATACGGACAGAAGTTTTCTCTGGAAACACCATATATTTT. Translating gives CASSIRTEVFSGNTIYF.

The V and J genes are TRBV7-3 and TRBJ2-1; TRBD2 matches at 10 bases. V was clipped by 5 bases and J by 9 bases; unmatched bases: 13. The length of the CDR3 is 16 residues. CDR1 is SGHTA, CDR2 FQGTGA, per germline. In nucleotides, the CDR3 is TGTGCCAGCAGCCCCCGGTCAGCTAGCGGGAGAACTGAGCAGTTCTTC. Its translation: CASSPRSASGRTEQFF.